This T cell receptor (beta chain) was recorded in a study of blood T cell repertoires in COVID-19. On the study more broadly: Samples representing acute and convalescent COVID-19 were sourced from the United States, Italy and Spain. T cells, B-cell-depleted T cells, or PBMCs supplied cDNA or gDNA.

With 6 bases removed from V and 12 bases from J, the gap between germline ends came to 15 bases. Germline V lookup: CDR1 SGHTA, CDR2 FQGNSA. This CDR3 is 12 amino acids long. Using immunoSEQ multiplex PCR, the repertoire was profiled, and TCRdb retains in-frame clones only, with some absent. The data contain about 230,000 clones, approximately 88% of them singletons. The chain carries TRBV7-2 and TRBJ1-5; TRBD1 might be the D (5 bases). The specimen was peripheral blood. The clonotype originates from a man aged 40-55 years with acute or convalescent COVID-19. CDR3 sequence reads: CASSNLGGLQHF. The CDR3 DNA reads as TGTGCCAGCAGTAATCTCGGGGGTCTCCAGCATTTT.